This is a list of T cell receptor beta chains from one sample in a study of blood T cell repertoires in COVID-19. The assay was immunoSEQ multiplex PCR, and TCRdb's table has in-frame clones only and misses some. The table shows around 160,000 clones, with 89% occurring only once. Sequencing used peripheral blood. Source of these receptors: a man in his 60s with acute or convalescent COVID-19. The CDR3 runs from the conserved cysteine through the conserved F or W. The order of the fields is D gene, clone size, J gene, V gene, CDR3 protein, CDR3 DNA. The D gene is left open where the match is weak. Part of the rows lack a size; the others show once, few, many or a class for expanded clones.

TRBD2 NA TRBJ2-1 TRBV2 CASRGLSGGARNEQFF TGTGCCAGCAGAGGCCTTAGCGGGGGGGCAAGGAATGAGCAGTTCTTC
NA NA TRBJ2-7 TRBV27 CASGRGGVSYEQYF TGTGCCAGTGGCAGGGGAGGGGTTTCCTACGAGCAGTACTTC
TRBD1 NA TRBJ1-2 TRBV24-1 CATSDSGTGFGYTF TGTGCCACCAGTGATTCCGGGACAGGTTTTGGCTACACCTTC
TRBD2 NA TRBJ2-1 TRBV3-1/TRBV3-2 CASSQGGGEFF TGTGCCAGCAGCCAAGGCGGGGGGGAGTTCTTC
TRBD2 NA TRBJ2-3 TRBV7-2 CASSLASGGADTQYF TGTGCCAGCAGCTTAGCTAGCGGGGGGGCCGATACGCAGTATTTT
TRBD1 once TRBJ1-3 TRBV3-1/TRBV3-2 CASSRPGTGGSGNTIYF TGTGCCAGCAGCCGCCCCGGGACAGGGGGCTCTGGAAACACCATATATTTT
NA NA TRBJ1-5 TRBV7-9 CASSRSGQPQHF TGTGCCAGCAGCCGCTCAGGGCAGCCCCAGCATTTT
NA NA TRBJ2-7 TRBV24-1 CATSDSLTREGLEQYF TGTGCCACCAGTGATTCTCTGACTCGGGAAGGGCTCGAGCAGTACTTC
TRBD1 NA TRBJ2-3 TRBV30 CAWAGQGPHTDTQYF TGTGCCTGGGCGGGACAGGGGCCCCACACAGATACGCAGTATTTT
NA NA TRBJ1-6 TRBV2 CASRPGLGDSPLHF TGTGCCAGCAGACCGGGACTGGGGGATTCACCCCTCCACTTT
NA NA TRBJ2-1 TRBV6-5 CATRTTDNEQFF TGTGCCACCAGGACTACCGACAATGAGCAGTTCTTC
TRBD1 NA TRBJ1-3 TRBV18 CASFPDRAGNTIYF TGTGCCAGCTTCCCGGACAGGGCTGGAAACACCATATATTTT
TRBD1 NA TRBJ1-2 TRBV27 CASSLSRDRGYGYTF TGTGCCAGCAGTTTATCACGGGACAGAGGCTATGGCTACACCTTC
TRBD1 NA TRBJ2-2 TRBV6-6 CASSYSSDRVTGELFF TGTGCCAGCAGTTACTCGTCGGACAGGGTGACCGGGGAGCTGTTTTTT
TRBD1 NA TRBJ1-1 TRBV5-1 CASSGDRYTEAFF TGCGCCAGCAGCGGGGACAGGTACACTGAAGCTTTCTTT